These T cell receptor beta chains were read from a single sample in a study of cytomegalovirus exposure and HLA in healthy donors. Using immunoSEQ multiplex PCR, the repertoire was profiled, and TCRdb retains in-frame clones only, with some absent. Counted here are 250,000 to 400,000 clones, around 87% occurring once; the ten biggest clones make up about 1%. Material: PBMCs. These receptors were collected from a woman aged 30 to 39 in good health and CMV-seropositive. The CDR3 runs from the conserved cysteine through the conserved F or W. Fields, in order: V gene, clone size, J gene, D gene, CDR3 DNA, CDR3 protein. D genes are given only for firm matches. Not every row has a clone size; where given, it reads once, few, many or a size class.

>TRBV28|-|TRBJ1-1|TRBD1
TGTGCCAGCAGTTTATTAAGACAGGGGTCGGTGAACACTGAAGCTTTCTTT
CASSLLRQGSVNTEAFF
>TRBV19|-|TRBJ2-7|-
TGTGCCAGTAGTATGGGAGGAGGGCAGTACTTC
CASSMGGGQYF
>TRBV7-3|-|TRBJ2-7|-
TGTGCCAGCAGCCCCCTGGGCGGGACAGCTATCTACGAGCAGTACTTC
CASSPLGGTAIYEQYF
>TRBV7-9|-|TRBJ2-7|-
TGTGCCAGCAGCTTACTGGAGAGCTCCTACGAGCAGTACTTC
CASSLLESSYEQYF
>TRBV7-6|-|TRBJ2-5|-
TGTGCCAGCAGCCCAAGGGGGGAGACCCAGTACTTC
CASSPRGETQYF
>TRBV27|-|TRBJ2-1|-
TGTGCCAGCCGAGGAAGGGGGGCGGGGGACTACAATGAGCAGTTCTTC
CASRGRGAGDYNEQFF
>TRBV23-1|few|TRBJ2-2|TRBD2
TGCGCCAGCAGACTGACTAGCGGAGATCTTTATCTCACCGGGGAGCTGTTTTTT
CASRLTSGDLYLTGELFF
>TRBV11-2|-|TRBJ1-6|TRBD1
TGTGCCAGCAGCTTAACCGGGACAGGGCCGCATTCACCCCTCCACTTT
CASSLTGTGPHSPLHF
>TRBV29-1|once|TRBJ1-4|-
TGCAGCGTATGGACCGGAGGGGTAAATGAAAAACTGTTTTTT
CSVWTGGVNEKLFF
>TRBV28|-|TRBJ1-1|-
TGTGCCATCCAGCTTCCGATGAACACTGAAGCTTTCTTT
CAIQLPMNTEAFF
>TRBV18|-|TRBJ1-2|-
TGTGCCAGCTCACCCTTCGGTAGCGGCTACACCTTC
CASSPFGSGYTF
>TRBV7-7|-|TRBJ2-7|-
TGTGCCAGCAGCGCAAAACAGGGTACCGAGCAGTACTTC
CASSAKQGTEQYF
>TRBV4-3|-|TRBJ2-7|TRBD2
TGCGCCAGCAGCCACTCTAGCGGGGGCTCCTACGAGCAGTACTTC
CASSHSSGGSYEQYF
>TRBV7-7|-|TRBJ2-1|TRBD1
TGTGCCAGCACCGGGACAGGGTACAATGAGCAGTTCTTC
CASTGTGYNEQFF
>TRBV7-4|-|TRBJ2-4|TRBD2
TGTGCCAGCACTCTTGGACTAGCGGGAGTTCTAGCCAAAAACATTCAGTACTTC
CASTLGLAGVLAKNIQYF
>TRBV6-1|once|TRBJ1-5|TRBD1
TGTGCCAGCACGGGACAGGGGACGATACAGCCCCAGCATTTT
CASTGQGTIQPQHF
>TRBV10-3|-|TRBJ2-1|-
TGTGCCACAACCCTGACCGAGGTCAATGAGCAGTTCTTC
CATTLTEVNEQFF
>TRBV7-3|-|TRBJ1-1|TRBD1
TGTGCCAGCAGCGCGGGACAGGGGAACACTGAAGCTTTCTTT
CASSAGQGNTEAFF